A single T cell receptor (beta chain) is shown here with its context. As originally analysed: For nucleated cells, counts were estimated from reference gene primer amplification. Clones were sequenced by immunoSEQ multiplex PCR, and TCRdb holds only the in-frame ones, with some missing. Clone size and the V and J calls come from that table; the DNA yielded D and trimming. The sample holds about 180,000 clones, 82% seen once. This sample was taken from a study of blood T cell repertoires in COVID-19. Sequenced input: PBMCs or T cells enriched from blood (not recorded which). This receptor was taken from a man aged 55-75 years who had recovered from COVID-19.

The CDR3 region is CSVTQIPFQETQYF. The CDR3 DNA is TGCAGCGTAACGCAGATCCCTTTCCAAGAGACCCAGTACTTC. The chain uses TRBV29-1 and TRBJ2-5; no firm D call. The CDR3 contains 14 residues. V lost 6 bases and J lost 1, with 15 bases in between. Germline-derived CDR1 and CDR2 are SQVTM and ANQGSEA.